This TCR beta chain was identified during a study of read filtering for tumor transcriptome and immune sequencing. Study-level findings and limits: Dropping single-read clonotypes raised IR-seq and RNA-seq shared-clonotype correlation.

Molecular barcoded adaptors covering alpha/delta and beta/gamma chains were used on approximately 400 ng RNA. TCRdb redid the calling of the reads with MiXCR, one entry per CDR3 protein. This table has 15,000 to 20,000 distinct CDR3 sequences, 22% appearing once. Per germline, CDR1 DFQATT and CDR2 SNEGSKA (reference sequence). CDR3 length: 16 residues. This clonotype was counted a few times. Its antigen is as yet unknown. Germline and junction disagree at one end, which may indicate a read error. The gene calls are TRBV20-1 and TRBJ1-1; D gene ambiguous. The source material was a population of CD138-negative cells sorted from bone marrow. This sequence originates from a donor at least 40 years old with multiple myeloma. The chain's CDR3 is CGARPEQKGMNTEAFF. The CDR3 region has the DNA TGCGGTGCTAGGCCCGAGCAAAAGGGCATGAACACTGAAGCTTTCTTT.